Listed below are T cell receptor beta chains from one sample, sequenced in a study of blood T cell repertoires in COVID-19. The data were produced by immunoSEQ multiplex PCR, yet TCRdb's version contains in-frame clones alone and is incomplete. The sample holds about 180,000 clones; 88% are singletons and the top ten take roughly 3.7%. The source material was peripheral blood. These receptors all come from a woman in her twenties or thirties with acute or convalescent COVID-19. Both conserved end residues are part of each CDR3. A D gene is named only where the DNA matches it firmly. Rows may omit the clone size; those that give it use once, few, many or a size class.

J gene	V gene	D gene	clone size	CDR3 protein	CDR3 DNA
TRBJ2-1	TRBV15	TRBD1	-	CATSRDLQGPGSYNEQFF	TGTGCCACCAGCAGAGACCTACAGGGGCCGGGGTCCTACAATGAGCAGTTCTTC
TRBJ2-3	TRBV18	TRBD2	-	CASSPAGGTDTQYF	TGTGCCAGCTCTCCAGCGGGGGGCACAGATACGCAGTATTTT
TRBJ2-7	TRBV2	-	few	CASRRTYEQYF	TGTGCCAGCAGGCGGACCTACGAGCAGTACTTC
TRBJ2-6	TRBV5-8	-	-	CASSFSQVRMNVLTF	TGTGCCAGCAGCTTTTCACAGGTCCGGATGAACGTCCTGACTTTC
TRBJ2-2	TRBV3-1/TRBV3-2	-	-	CASSQGDTYTGELFF	TGTGCCAGCAGCCAGGGCGACACATACACCGGGGAGCTGTTTTTT
TRBJ2-1	TRBV7-7	-	-	CASSPTGTLFNEQFF	TGTGCTAGCAGCCCAACCGGGACACTTTTCAATGAGCAGTTCTTC
TRBJ2-1	TRBV4-1	-	-	CASRENNEQFF	TGCGCCAGCAGGGAGAACAATGAGCAGTTCTTC
TRBJ2-3	TRBV27	-	-	CASSPNYPGTQYF	TGTGCCAGCAGTCCGAATTATCCGGGTACGCAGTATTTT
TRBJ2-7	TRBV13	TRBD1	once	CASSSRDSDSYEQYF	TGTGCCAGCAGCTCCCGGGACAGTGACTCTTACGAGCAGTACTTC
TRBJ2-1	TRBV2	-	-	CASSENRPPREQFF	TGTGCCAGCAGTGAAAATCGGCCTCCGAGGGAGCAGTTCTTC
TRBJ2-1	TRBV7-7	TRBD2	-	CASSPGTSGRVEQFF	TGTGCTAGCAGCCCCGGGACTAGCGGGAGGGTTGAGCAGTTCTTC
TRBJ1-3	TRBV6-1	-	-	CASSEGGGMGNTIYF	TGTGCCAGCAGTGAAGGCGGCGGTATGGGAAACACCATATATTTT
TRBJ1-4	TRBV5-1	TRBD1	-	CASSLGDRGYEKLFF	TGCGCCAGCAGCTTGGGAGACAGGGGCTATGAAAAACTGTTTTTT
TRBJ1-5	TRBV4-1	-	-	CASSQEAQNSNQPQHF	TGCGCCAGCAGCCAAGAGGCACAGAATAGCAATCAGCCCCAGCATTTT
TRBJ2-3	TRBV11-2	-	-	CASSLGQADTQYF	TGTGCCAGCAGCTTGGGGCAAGCGGATACGCAGTATTTT
TRBJ2-4	TRBV10-3	-	-	CASRDKNIQYF	TGTGCCTCCCGGGACAAAAACATTCAGTACTTC